This T cell receptor (beta chain) originates from a study of T cells in localized non-small cell lung cancer. V lost 3 bases and J 4 bases, leaving 13 bases between the germline ends. The germline gives CDR1 SNHLY, CDR2 FYNNEI. CDR3 length: 15 residues. The table came from immunoSEQ multiplex PCR; TCRdb's copy has only in-frame clones and leaves some out. The sample has more than 45,000 clones, roughly 85% seen once. Study-level findings and limits: The appearance of a median approximately 57 of the top 100 tumor clones was seen in adjacent lung. There was higher T cell clonality in uninvolved adjacent lung than in tumor, and it was highest there.

As for this clone: The antigen is undetermined.

The chain joins TRBV2 to TRBJ2-1; no clear D gene. The sequencing here drew on peripheral blood, taken before any cancer treatment. This TCR was recovered from a male donor aged 60 or over with stage III squamous cell lung carcinoma. The CDR3 region is CASSEAPVWYNEQFF. In DNA, the CDR3 is TGTGCCAGCAGTGAGGCCCCCGTCTGGTACAATGAGCAGTTCTTC.